The 21 T cell receptor beta chains listed next were all sequenced from one sample in a study of blood T cell repertoires in COVID-19. Clones were sequenced by immunoSEQ multiplex PCR, and TCRdb holds only the in-frame ones, with some missing. The sample holds about 370,000 clones, more than 70% seen once. Sequences were obtained from peripheral blood. The receptors come from a woman aged 30 to 39 with COVID-19, enrolled during active disease.

The genes are TRBV3-1 (or the pseudogene TRBV3-2) and TRBJ1-1; D is perhaps TRBD1 (6 bases). V was shortened by 2 bases and J by 4 bases, with 11 bases between the two germline ends. Germline loops: CDR1 LGHDT, CDR2 YNNKEL (reference sequence). The CDR3 has 14 amino acids. This CDR3 is CASSQFVGGTEAFF. The CDR3 DNA is TGTGCCAGCAGCCAATTTGTAGGGGGCACTGAAGCTTTCTTT.

The J gene is TRBJ2-3, the V gene TRBV19; 10 bases align to TRBD2. The trim removed 5 bases at V and 6 bases at J, leaving 5 bases unmatched. Germline CDR1 reads LNHDA; CDR2 reads SQIVND (reference sequence). CDR3 length: 14 amino acids. CDR3: CASSSSGGEDTQYF. In nucleotides, the CDR3 is TGTGCCAGTAGTTCAAGCGGGGGGGAGGATACGCAGTATTTT.

This chain connects TRBV2 to TRBJ2-5; D gene unclear. V was pared by 5 bases and J by 2 bases, with 6 bases between. The CDR3 covers 12 residues. Per germline, CDR1 SNHLY and CDR2 FYNNEI. CDR3 protein: CASSTRQETQYF. CDR3 bases: TGTGCCAGCAGTACTCGGCAAGAGACCCAGTACTTC.

V is TRBV27 and J is TRBJ2-7, with D tentatively TRBD1 (7 bases). Trimming pared 8 bases from V and 5 bases from J, leaving 19 bases between. The CDR3 runs 14 residues. CDR1 and CDR2 from the germline V gene are MNHEY and SMNVEV (reference sequence). CDR3 bases: TGTGCCAGCCCAGGGGGGCCGCCCAACGACGAGCAGTACGTC. It codes for CASPGGPPNDEQYV.

This clone was seen just once. The chain carries TRBV14 and TRBJ2-7; 7 bases line up with TRBD1. V shed 1 base and J 6 bases; nucleotides not matched to a gene: 9. Germline CDR1 SGHDN, CDR2 FVKESK. The CDR3 spans 15 residues. In DNA, the CDR3 is TGTGCCAGCAGCCAAGTGCGACAGGGCTATGCCGAGCAGTACGTC. This encodes CASSQVRQGYAEQYV.

The chain recombines TRBV7-2 with TRBJ1-1; 7 nucleotides line up with TRBD1. Per germline, CDR1 SGHTA and CDR2 FQGNSA. Unmatched junction bases numbered 9, after V lost 5 bases and J lost 6 bases. The CDR3 runs 14 residues. CDR3 region: CASSVYPQGAEAFF. The CDR3 region has the DNA TGTGCCAGCAGCGTTTACCCGCAGGGGGCTGAAGCTTTCTTT.

The chain links TRBV5-6 to TRBJ1-6; D might be TRBD1 (5 bases). Germline V gene data show CDR1 as SGHDT and CDR2 as YYEEEE. The CDR3 extends over 16 amino acids. The ends were cut back, 1 base at V and 9 bases at J, with 17 bases in the middle. This CDR3 is CASSLSWGVGGSPLHF. The CDR3 bases are TGTGCCAGCAGCTTGTCTTGGGGCGTTGGTGGTTCACCCCTCCACTTT.

The chain links TRBV24-1 to TRBJ2-1, with a possible D match to TRBD2 (6 bases). The CDR3 extends over 15 amino acids. Germline lookup yields CDR1 KGHDR and CDR2 SFDVKD. Trimming removed 6 bases at V and 6 bases at J, with 17 bases between. This CDR3 is CATSSTSPRGNEQFF. The CDR3 DNA is TGTGCCACCAGTTCCACTAGCCCCCGGGGCAATGAGCAGTTCTTC.

The J gene is TRBJ1-1, the V gene TRBV24-1; TRBD1 matches at 9 bases. J gave up 6 bases and V 8 bases, and 6 bases lay outside the gene matches. Germline CDR1 is KGHDR and CDR2 is SFDVKD. The CDR3 contains 13 residues. The chain's CDR3 is CATKTGGEAEAFF. In DNA, the CDR3 is TGTGCCACCAAGACAGGGGGAGAGGCTGAAGCTTTCTTT.

This clone occurred once. The chain joins TRBV11-2 to TRBJ2-2, with TRBD1 matching over 8 bases. V was clipped by 5 bases and J by 5 bases; unmatched bases: 10. CDR1 and CDR2 (germline): SGHAT, FQNNGV. CDR3 length: 16 residues. CDR3 nucleotides: TGTGCCAGCAGCATCCAGGGGGCTAGGGGGACCGGGGAGCTGTTTTTT. Translating gives CASSIQGARGTGELFF. Looking up the rest from reference TRBV11-2 and TRBJ2-2 gives the full variable domain: EAGVAQSPRYKIIEKRQSVAFWCNPISGHATLYWYQQILGQGPKLLIQFQNNGVVDDSQLPKDRFSAERLKGVDSTLKIQPAKLEDSAVYLCASSIQGARGTGELFFGEGSRLTVL.

The chain employs TRBV7-8 and TRBJ1-5, with D possibly being TRBD1 (6 bases). Germline V CDR1 and CDR2: SGHVS, FQNEAQ. The CDR3 totals 16 residues. The V end was cut by 5 bases, the J end by 2 bases, with 16 bases between. CDR3 DNA sequence: TGTGCCAGCAGCCAGCTCAGGGGACGGGGCAATCAGCCCCAGCATTTT. Translating it yields CASSQLRGRGNQPQHF.

The chain combines TRBV6-4 with TRBJ2-7, with 8 bases that match TRBD1. With V trimmed by 11 bases and J by 1 base, 16 bases remained unmatched. In germline, CDR1 is MRHNA, CDR2 SNTAGT. The CDR3 covers 16 residues. CDR3 nucleotide sequence: TGTGCCCGAGACCCAGGGACAGGCCTTAGGTCCTACGAGCAGTACTTC. Protein sequence: CARDPGTGLRSYEQYF.

This chain links TRBV4-3 with TRBJ1-1; possibly TRBD1 for D (5 bases). Between the trimmed V and J ends, which lost 3 bases and 1 base, there was a span of 9 bases. The germline V gene encodes CDR1 LGHNA and CDR2 YSLEER. There are 14 residues in the CDR3. The CDR3 DNA is TGCGCCAGCAGCCAGGGGGACTCGAACACTGAAGCTTTCTTT. The encoded protein is CASSQGDSNTEAFF.

The chain recombines TRBV27 with TRBJ1-1; possible D gene TRBD1, 5 bases. This CDR3 contains 14 residues. The V end lost 6 bases, the J end lost 6 bases, and 17 bases lay between the germline ends. Germline V CDR1 and CDR2: MNHEY, SMNVEV (reference sequence). The CDR3, as DNA: TGTGCCAGCAGCCGGGGGGGTAGAGGGGCTGAAGCTTTCTTT. It encodes CASSRGGRGAEAFF.

V gene TRBV5-4 combines with J gene TRBJ2-1, with 7 nucleotides matching TRBD2. Germline V gene lookup returns CDR1 SGHNT and CDR2 YYREEE (reference sequence). The CDR3 consists of 16 residues. Losses at the gene ends were 3 bases for V and 2 bases for J; bases not matched to a gene: 8. CDR3 sequence reads: CASSWNLAVTYNEQFF. The CDR3 DNA follows: TGTGCCAGCAGCTGGAATCTAGCGGTGACCTACAATGAGCAGTTCTTC.

The chain is built from TRBV5-5 and TRBJ1-3, with D perhaps TRBD1 (5 bases). Trimming took off 1 base at V and 0 bases at J, with 11 bases between the two ends. Germline assignment: CDR1 SGHKS and CDR2 YYEKEE (reference sequence). The CDR3 sequence is 16 residues long. The CDR3 DNA reads as TGTGCCAGCAGCTTGATTCTTCAGGGCTCTGGAAACACCATATATTTT. It translates to CASSLILQGSGNTIYF.

V and J are TRBV9 and TRBJ2-1; 10 bases fit TRBD1. Germline V gene data show CDR1 as SGDLS and CDR2 as YYNGEE. The length of the CDR3 is 17 residues. Trimming removed 1 base from V and 6 bases from J; junction bases left unmatched: 10. The CDR3 region is CASSVLPGQGNSNEQFF. Here the CDR3 DNA reads TGTGCCAGCAGCGTACTGCCGGGACAGGGGAACAGCAATGAGCAGTTCTTC.

The rearrangement links TRBV28 to TRBJ1-1; 7 positions match TRBD1. Germline trimming cut 5 bases from V and 4 bases from J; bases unmatched to any gene: 7. The CDR3 consists of 14 residues. Germline V lookup: CDR1 MDHEN, CDR2 SYDVKM. The chain's CDR3 is CASSPHRGGTEAFF. CDR3 nucleotide sequence: TGTGCCAGCAGTCCCCACAGGGGCGGCACTGAAGCTTTCTTT.

In its sample, this clone was seen once. V gene TRBV5-1 combines with J gene TRBJ2-2; a possible D gene is TRBD2 (6 bases). Germline V gene data show CDR1 as SGHRS and CDR2 as YFSETQ. The V end lost 4 bases, the J end lost 7 bases, and 14 bases lay between the germline ends. The CDR3 length is 14 residues. CDR3 sequence: CASSPGTGVGELFF. CDR3 nucleotides: TGCGCCAGCAGCCCCGGGACGGGGGTCGGGGAGCTGTTTTTT.

The table lists this clone with a count of one. The chain couples TRBV6-6 to TRBJ2-7; possibly TRBD2 for D (5 bases). The germline V and J ends were trimmed by 6 bases and 2 bases, with 17 bases remaining between them. In germline, CDR1 is MNHNY, CDR2 SVGAGI (reference sequence). CDR3 length: 15 amino acids. CDR3 nucleotide sequence: TGTGCCAGCAGCGACGGTGGGGAGCCTCCCTACGAGCAGTACTTC. This codes for CASSDGGEPPYEQYF.

The V call is TRBV29-1, the J call TRBJ2-1; 8 bases align to TRBD2. Per germline, CDR1 SQVTM and CDR2 ANQGSEA. V was pared by 1 base and J by 1 base, with 6 bases of the junction left unmatched. CDR3 length: 16 residues. CDR3 sequence (DNA): TGCAGCGTTGAAGGCGTAGCGGGAAGGTCCTACAATGAGCAGTTCTTC. Protein sequence: CSVEGVAGRSYNEQFF.